This TCR beta chain was retrieved from a study of human T cells and chemical hapten exposure (dated by TCRdb to the early 2020s). Background for the entire study: The libraries were sequenced as a pool, and the TCR yield per sample differed mostly because of small variations in library volumes within the pool. Peripheral blood TCR repertoire changes were tracked in vivo in alopecia patients during primary and secondary sensitization to the hapten diphenylcyclopropenone (DPC). Each blood RNA sample was used to sequence both TCR alpha and TCR beta chains.

This clonotype was picked up many times. There is no known antigen for this receptor. The sample holds no much larger clone one base away, and base qualities are not on file. The sample's time point label, decoded: healthy volunteer bleed at 2 weeks. Unfractionated whole blood was collected in Tempus Blood RNA tubes, and total RNA was extracted from that blood. As TCR sequencing controls, four or five healthy volunteers were used, with blood taken at day 0, 2 weeks and 6 weeks. The CDR3 contains 14 residues, cysteine and phenylalanine counted. CDR3 DNA only is kept here, 42 bases in frame from base 1. V and J are truncated by 6 bases and 13 bases respectively, leaving an intervening sequence of 22 bases. Receptors were amplified or captured by RACE. The reads were generated on a NextSeq 500. During library preparation, unique molecular identifiers were attached to individual cDNA molecules so that TCRs could be counted quantitatively and reproducibly. The original methods were these. Samples had a median of about 90,000 TCRs, with a range from about 23,224 to 750,000. The Decombinator software suite was used to annotate V, J and CDR3 in the TCR reads. To make PS versus PT1 abundance plots, every sample was subsampled to the same number of TCRs (28,000). TCRs were defined as expanded if absent before sensitization and observed at least eight times at the 2-week time point. TCRdb reworked the public reads: Q25 trimming with fastp, MiXCR clone assembly, productive beta chains retained. Rows are combined by CDR3 protein, so each entry shows the most common genes and DNA. V and J calls and clone size were set by TCRdb, not the authors. This sample gives some 120,000 distinct CDR3 sequences in total; around 8.3% of them show up just once. Roughly 2% of the sample is in the top ten clones.

What the research found in general, with its limitations: After repeated subsampling, changes were observed in the strength of the expansion versus patch-test correlation and in the threshold at which the correlation became significant. DPC sensitization did not change how many TCRs were above 1 in 1000 frequency, and no evidence was found of alterations in global repertoire structure.

This TCR was sampled from a male donor in good health. Some clones in this sample may be carry-over from other donors' samples. The rearrangement joined TRBV12-3 or TRBV12-4 to TRBJ2-1, with a tentative D gene TRBD1 over 6 matching bases. The sequencing sample was made of whole blood. The CDR3 reads CASRTRQARDRQFF. The nucleotide sequence reads TGTGCCAGCAGAACGAGACAGGCCCGGGACCGCCAGTTCTTC.